The text below deals with one T cell receptor (beta chain). Under the authors' procedure: Reference gene primer amplification gave estimated nucleated cell counts. Assay: immunoSEQ multiplex PCR; the TCRdb copy retains only in-frame clones and omits some. For V, J and clone size, that table is used; D and trimming come from the DNA. Seen here are approximately 340,000 clones, 80% to 90% observed once, and the top ten hold approximately 9.3%. Seattle-derived patients entered the study during active infection and were followed longitudinally. This record belongs to a study of blood T cell repertoires in COVID-19. Study-level information: COVID-19 samples, acute and convalescent, were from the United States, Italy and Spain.

V dropped 2 bases and J dropped 8 bases, with 18 bases sitting between them. In germline, CDR1 is LNHNV, CDR2 YYDKDF (reference sequence). There are 16 residues in the CDR3. The chain links TRBV15 to TRBJ1-4, with D tentatively TRBD1 (6 bases). Sequenced: peripheral blood. This clonotype was obtained from a man aged 25-45 years with COVID-19, enrolled during active disease. The chain's CDR3 is CATSRPLGGREEKLFF. The CDR3 DNA reads TGTGCCACCAGCAGACCATTGGGGGGGCGGGAAGAAAAACTGTTTTTT.